This T cell receptor beta chain came from a study of cytomegalovirus exposure and HLA in healthy donors. Method: immunoSEQ multiplex PCR; TCRdb's copy keeps in-frame clones and lacks some. The sample records tens of thousands of clones, approximately 94% being singletons. CDR1 is MNHEY and CDR2 is SVGAGI in the germline V gene. There are 13 residues in the CDR3. V was pared by 2 bases and J by 0 bases, with 4 bases between. As to this clone: The sample has other DNA sequences that encode this CDR3 too.

V is TRBV6-5 and J is TRBJ1-2; D is ambiguous. This receptor was obtained from a woman aged 30 to 39 in good health and CMV-seropositive. The sample was PBMCs. The CDR3 is CASSYDTNYGYTF. The CDR3 nucleotides are TGTGCCAGCAGTTACGACACTAACTATGGCTACACCTTC.